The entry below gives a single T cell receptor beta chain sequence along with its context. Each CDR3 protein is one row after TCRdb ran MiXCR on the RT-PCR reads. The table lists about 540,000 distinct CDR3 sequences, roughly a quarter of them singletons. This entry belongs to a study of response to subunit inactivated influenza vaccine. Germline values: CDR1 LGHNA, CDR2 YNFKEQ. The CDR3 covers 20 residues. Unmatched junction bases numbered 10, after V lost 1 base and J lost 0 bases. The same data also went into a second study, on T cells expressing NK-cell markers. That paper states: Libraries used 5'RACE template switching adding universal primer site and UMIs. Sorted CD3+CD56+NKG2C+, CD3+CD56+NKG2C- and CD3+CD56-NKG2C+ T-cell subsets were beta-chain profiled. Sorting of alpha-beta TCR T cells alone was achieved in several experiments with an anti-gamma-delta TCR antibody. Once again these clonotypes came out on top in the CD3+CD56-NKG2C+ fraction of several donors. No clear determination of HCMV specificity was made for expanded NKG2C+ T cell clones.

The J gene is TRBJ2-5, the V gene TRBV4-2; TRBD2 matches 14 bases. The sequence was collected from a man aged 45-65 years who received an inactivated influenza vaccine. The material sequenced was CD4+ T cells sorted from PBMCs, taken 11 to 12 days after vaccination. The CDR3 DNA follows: TGTGCCAGCAGCCAAGCCTGGGGACTAGCGGGGGCCTCGTACCAAGAGACCCAGTACTTC. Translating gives CASSQAWGLAGASYQETQYF.